The 2 T cell receptor beta chains below all came from one sample that was sequenced in a study of Ad26.COV2.S vaccination and SARS-CoV-2 variants. The treatment denotes: around 19 received Ad26.COV2.S at low or high dose, single or two shots; five or six received placebo; per-sample allocation not given. Following the first vaccine or placebo injection, samples were taken on day 63. Here immunoSEQ multiplex PCR was the method, and the copy in TCRdb shows in-frame clones only, minus some. Among roughly 320,000 clones listed, around 83% were seen once. The source was peripheral blood, collected in a trial of Ad26.COV2.S vaccine versus placebo. The receptors were sampled from a person aged 18-65 years who received the Ad26.COV2.S COVID-19 vaccine or a placebo.

The chain recombines TRBV6-1 with TRBJ2-1; 10 nucleotides align to TRBD1. In germline, CDR1 is MNHNS, CDR2 SASEGT. V gave up 8 bases and J gave up 9 bases; unmatched junction bases: 7. The CDR3 covers 13 residues. The CDR3 DNA follows: TGTGCCAGCGGGGACAGGGGTTTCTCTGAGCAGTTCTTC. This codes for CASGDRGFSEQFF.

The V gene is TRBV5-4, the J gene TRBJ1-2; 8 nucleotides align to TRBD1. Germline V gives CDR1 SGHNT, CDR2 YYREEE (reference sequence). The CDR3 runs to 14 residues. The junction had 5 bases not matched to a gene; V was cut back by 5 bases and J by 2 bases. The chain's CDR3 is CASRPDRGNYGYTF. The DNA of the CDR3 is TGTGCCAGCAGACCCGACAGGGGCAACTATGGCTACACCTTC.